These T cell receptor beta chains were read from a single sample in a study of T cells in Graves' hyperthyroidism and ophthalmopathy. TCRdb called the multiplex PCR reads again in MiXCR, with one record for every CDR3 protein. The profile shows approximately 510,000 distinct CDR3 sequences, more than 20% of them singletons. Sequencing was performed on blood. These receptors were taken from a man between 18 and 29 years old with Graves' hyperthyroidism. Each CDR3 is given with its conserved first and last residue. The order of the fields is V gene, J gene, CDR3 protein.

TRBV5-1,TRBJ2-2,CASSSRDTTGELFF
TRBV2,TRBJ1-2,CASSEWDRDYGYTF
TRBV12-3/TRBV12-4,TRBJ1-2,CASSPDGTNYGYTF
TRBV7-6,TRBJ2-5,CASSLTPSGDSEWQTQYF
TRBV10-3,TRBJ1-1,CAISAVDTEAFF
TRBV12-3/TRBV12-4,TRBJ1-1,CASSTPGQGFRHTEAFF
TRBV12-3/TRBV12-4,TRBJ1-1,CASSLPAGEAFF
TRBV7-8,TRBJ1-2,CASSLRGYLNYGYTF
TRBV30,TRBJ1-2,CAWSAGGLYGYTF
TRBV20-1,TRBJ1-1,CSAPRGATEAFF
TRBV12-5,TRBJ2-2,CASGLVQGGTGELFF
TRBV12-3/TRBV12-4,TRBJ1-2,CASSSTSRIGGHGYTF
TRBV20-1,TRBJ1-2,CSARTGLGYGYTF
TRBV11-2,TRBJ1-6,CASSLRGGSPLHF
TRBV5-1,TRBJ2-2,CASSFRPSTGELFF
TRBV2,TRBJ2-5,CASSPAIAGGLRGTQYF
TRBV6-2/TRBV6-3,TRBJ2-7,CASSGGLAGAYEQYF
TRBV6-1,TRBJ1-5,CASSAPNQPQHF
TRBV29-1,TRBJ2-2,CSVRGGADTGELFF
TRBV5-5,TRBJ1-5,CASSLLTSNQPQHF
TRBV10-3,TRBJ1-2,CAISQPPGQGGYGYTF
TRBV28,TRBJ2-6,CASSLPGQGATRANVLTF
TRBV12-3/TRBV12-4,TRBJ2-7,CASSYPWTSGDHEQYF
TRBV9,TRBJ2-5,CASSVSGWEETQYF
TRBV27,TRBJ2-7,CASSPWGGRMDEQYF
TRBV15,TRBJ2-2,CATSRELDPGELFF
TRBV27,TRBJ2-7,CASSPWDRGQVEQYF
TRBV9,TRBJ2-5,CASSVEAGGPGETQYF
TRBV30,TRBJ2-5,CAWSAGTKETQYF
TRBV29-1,TRBJ1-1,CSVETGGGTEAFF
TRBV12-3/TRBV12-4,TRBJ2-5,CASSLGRSQETQYF
TRBV20-1,TRBJ1-3,CSARTDRGRNTIYF
TRBV11-2,TRBJ1-1,CASRNRRGGAKNTEAFF
TRBV6-1,TRBJ2-5,CASSPTIRQGRKTQYF
TRBV6-5,TRBJ2-5,CASSFLESTETQYF
TRBV3-1,TRBJ2-2,CASRARALADTGELFF
TRBV7-8,TRBJ2-7,CASSSVDPSHEQYF
TRBV11-2,TRBJ2-5,CASSLWAAVRETQYF
TRBV6-1,TRBJ2-6,CASSVRGTGANVLTF
TRBV5-1,TRBJ1-1,CASSLAGGASTEAFF
TRBV12-3/TRBV12-4,TRBJ1-5,CASSRSRGFPQPQHF
TRBV18,TRBJ1-2,CASSPPGTTYGYTF
TRBV11-2,TRBJ1-2,CASSSDSGRYTF
TRBV19,TRBJ1-5,CASSIDRMTNQPQHF
TRBV12-3/TRBV12-4,TRBJ2-4,CASQPLQGADIQYF